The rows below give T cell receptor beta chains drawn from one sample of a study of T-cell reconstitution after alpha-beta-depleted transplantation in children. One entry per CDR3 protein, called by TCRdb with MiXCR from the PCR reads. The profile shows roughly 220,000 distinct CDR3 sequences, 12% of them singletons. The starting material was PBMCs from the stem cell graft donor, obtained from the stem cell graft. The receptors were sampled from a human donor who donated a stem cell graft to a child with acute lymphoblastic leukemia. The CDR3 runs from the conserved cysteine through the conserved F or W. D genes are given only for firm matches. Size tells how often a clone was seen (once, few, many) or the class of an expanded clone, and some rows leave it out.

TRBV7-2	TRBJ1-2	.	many	TGTGCCAGCAGCTTATCGGATCTCCGAAGTTACTATGGCTACACCTTC	CASSLSDLRSYYGYTF
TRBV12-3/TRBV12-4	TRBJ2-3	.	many	TGTGCCAGCAGCTTAGCAGATACGCAGTATTTT	CASSLADTQYF
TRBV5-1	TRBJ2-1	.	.	TGCGCCAGCAGCTTGATGGGGGACATTTACAATGAGCAGTTCTTC	CASSLMGDIYNEQFF
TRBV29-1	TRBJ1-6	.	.	TGCAGCGTTGGAGCCGGGACACTTAATTCACCCCTCCACTTT	CSVGAGTLNSPLHF
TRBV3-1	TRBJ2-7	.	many	TGTGCCAGCAGCCATAGAGGCCAGGTCTACGAGCAGTACTTC	CASSHRGQVYEQYF
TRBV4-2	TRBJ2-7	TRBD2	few	TGTGCCAGCAGCCACCGGACTAGCGGTTTCTACGAGCAGTACTTC	CASSHRTSGFYEQYF
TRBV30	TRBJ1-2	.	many	TGTGCCTTTCAGACTGGCGGCGGGCAATGGGGCTACACCTTC	CAFQTGGGQWGYTF
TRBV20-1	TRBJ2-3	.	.	TGCAGTGCTAGAGAGTTTTCGGGAAACACAGATACGCAGTATTTT	CSAREFSGNTDTQYF
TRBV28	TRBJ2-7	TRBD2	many	TGTGCCAGCAGTTCCGGGACTAGCAACTACGAGCAGTACTTC	CASSSGTSNYEQYF
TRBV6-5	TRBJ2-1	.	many	TGTGCCAGCAGTAGGGGGGCAGCCTACAATGAGCAGTTCTTC	CASSRGAAYNEQFF
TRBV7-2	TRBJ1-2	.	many	TGTGCCAGCAGTCGGAGACAGGCCCCGTCTGGCTACACCTTC	CASSRRQAPSGYTF
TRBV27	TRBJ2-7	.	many	TGTGCCAGCAGCCCTTTGGACGAGGTTTCCTACGAGCAGTACTTC	CASSPLDEVSYEQYF
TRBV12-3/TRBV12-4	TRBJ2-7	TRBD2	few	TGTGCCAGCAGTTTCGAGATCGGACTAGCGGGCTTCTACGAGCAGTACTTC	CASSFEIGLAGFYEQYF
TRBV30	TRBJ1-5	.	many	TGTGCCTGGAGCTGGAGGGGCAATCAGCCCCAGCATTTT	CAWSWRGNQPQHF
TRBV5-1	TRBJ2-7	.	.	TGCGCCAGCAGCTTGGGGATGGGGGTGGCTAACGAGCAGTACTTC	CASSLGMGVANEQYF
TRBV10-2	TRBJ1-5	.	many	TGCGCCAGCAGTGTAAAAGACGGCGAGCCCCAGCATTTT	CASSVKDGEPQHF
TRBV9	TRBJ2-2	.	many	TGTGCCAGCAGCGTACGGGCCGGGGAGCTGTTTTTT	CASSVRAGELFF
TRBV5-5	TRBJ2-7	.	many	TGTGCCAGCAGCTTGGGGTCTCAGGGTTTCTACGAGCAGTACTTC	CASSLGSQGFYEQYF
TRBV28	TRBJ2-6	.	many	TGTGCCAGCAGTTTACAGACCCGGGGCCGAATTCTTGCCTCCGGGGCCAACGTCCTGACTTTC	CASSLQTRGRILASGANVLTF
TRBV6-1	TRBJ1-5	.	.	TGTGCCAGCACTCCTTGGGCCACGAATCAGCCCCAGCATTTT	CASTPWATNQPQHF
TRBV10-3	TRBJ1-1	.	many	TGTGCCTTCTCCCAGGAGAGGAACACTGAAGCTTTCTTT	CAFSQERNTEAFF
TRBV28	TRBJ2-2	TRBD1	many	TGTGCCAGCTATAGACAGGGGAACACCGGGGAGCTGTTTTTT	CASYRQGNTGELFF
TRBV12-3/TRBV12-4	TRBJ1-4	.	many	TGTGCCAGCAGTTTCTTTGGATTTAATGAAAAACTGTTTTTT	CASSFFGFNEKLFF
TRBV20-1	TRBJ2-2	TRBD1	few	TGCAGTGCCGGGACAGGGAACACCGGGGAGCTGTTTTTT	CSAGTGNTGELFF
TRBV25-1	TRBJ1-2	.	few	TGTGCCAGCAGTGGGTCGGCAGCACTCTATGGCTACACCTTC	CASSGSAALYGYTF
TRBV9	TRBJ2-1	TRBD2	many	TGTGCCAGCAGCGTAGAGGGACTAGCGGGAGGGCCTCTAAATGAGCAGTTCTTC	CASSVEGLAGGPLNEQFF
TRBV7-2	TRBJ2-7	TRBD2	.	TGTGCCAGCAGCTTAGTACTAGCGGGAGGGGGCTACGAGCAGTACTTC	CASSLVLAGGGYEQYF
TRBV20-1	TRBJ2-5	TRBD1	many	TGCAGTGCTATACACAGGGGAACCCCGGGCGAGACCCAGTACTTC	CSAIHRGTPGETQYF
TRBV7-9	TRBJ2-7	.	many	TGTGCCAGCAGCTTATGGCCGGGGCTCGAGCAGTACTTC	CASSLWPGLEQYF
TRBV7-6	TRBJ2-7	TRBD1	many	TGTGCCAGCAGCTTAAGACTAGGGACAGGGGCCTACGAGCAGTACTTC	CASSLRLGTGAYEQYF
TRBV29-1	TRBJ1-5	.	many	TGCAGCGTTGGGGAGGGCAGTTATCAGCCCCAGCATTTT	CSVGEGSYQPQHF